This T cell receptor beta chain was recovered during a study of radiation and T cells in renal cell carcinoma. General study findings and limits: Pretreatment tumor biopsies were lacking, so baseline clonotypes are unknown.

Points on this clone: Its antigen is still unknown.

The CDR3 length is 12 residues. Germline assignment: CDR1 SEHNR and CDR2 FQNEAQ (reference sequence). Trimming cost V 5 bases and J 5 bases, with 9 bases left between them. Specified time point: baseline pretreatment blood. Treatment described: 15 Gy SBRT to primary tumor, nephrectomy 4 weeks later. Blood was sampled at baseline, 2 weeks and 4 weeks after SBRT. Measured with immunoSEQ multiplex PCR; TCRdb has only the in-frame clones, and not every one. This sample has about 59,000 clones, with just under 80% found just once. The chain couples TRBV7-9 to TRBJ1-1, with D possibly being TRBD1 (5 bases). The input for sequencing was blood, taken from a patient whose treatment included radiotherapy and nephrectomy. This sequence was found in a man in his 60s with renal cell carcinoma. CDR3 in amino acids: CASSPGGTEAFF. CDR3 DNA sequence: TGTGCCAGCAGCCCGGGGGGGACTGAAGCTTTCTTT.